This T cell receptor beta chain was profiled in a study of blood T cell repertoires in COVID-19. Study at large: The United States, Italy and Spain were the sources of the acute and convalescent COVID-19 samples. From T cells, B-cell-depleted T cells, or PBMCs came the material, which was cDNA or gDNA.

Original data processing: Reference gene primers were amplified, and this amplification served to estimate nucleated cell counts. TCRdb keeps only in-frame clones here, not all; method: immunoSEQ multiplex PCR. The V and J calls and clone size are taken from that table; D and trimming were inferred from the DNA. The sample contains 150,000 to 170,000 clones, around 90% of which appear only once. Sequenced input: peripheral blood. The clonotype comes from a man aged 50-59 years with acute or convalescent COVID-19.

The CDR3 loop reads CASSSGPYTNQPQHF. CDR3 bases: TGTGCCAGCAGCTCGGGTCCCTATACTAATCAGCCCCAGCATTTT. This chain connects TRBV13 to TRBJ1-5, with unresolved D. Germline CDR1 is PRHDT and CDR2 is FYEKMQ (reference sequence). The length of the CDR3 is 15 residues. The V gene lost 4 bases and the J gene lost 4 bases, with 14 bases spanning the gap. Variable domain in full (rest from reference TRBV13 and TRBJ1-5): AAGVIQSPRHLIKEKRETATLKCYPIPRHDTVYWYQQGPGQDPQFLISFYEKMQSDKGSIPDRFSAQQFSDYHSELNMSSLELGDSALYFCASSSGPYTNQPQHFGDGTRLSIL.